This T cell receptor beta chain was captured by sequencing in a study of human T cells and chemical hapten exposure (dated by TCRdb to about 2021). For the study in its entirety: For sensitization, 2% DPC in acetone was applied to a roughly 2 cm by roughly 2 cm area of upper inner arm skin. Throughout the roughly 24-week study period, patients were also given weekly therapeutic DPC doses on the scalp. Patch testing was done on the upper back using Finn chambers containing 0.01% DPC, and results were scored after 6 days according to International Contact Dermatitis Research Group standards. Most of the patients in the cohort were female, and the cohort covered alopecia areata with under or over 50% scalp involvement, alopecia totalis and alopecia universalis. The libraries were sequenced as a pool, and the TCR yield per sample differed mostly because of small variations in library volumes within the pool. The study tracked peripheral blood TCR repertoire changes in vivo during primary and secondary sensitization to the hapten diphenylcyclopropenone (DPC) in alopecia patients. Blood was sampled from patients pre-sensitization (week 0) and at 2, 6 and about 24 weeks after DPC sensitization. For TCR sequencing, blood came from some 31 alopecia patients at anywhere from one to four time points (pre-sensitization, 2, 6 and 24 weeks).

Sample time point, as interpreted from the label and publication: pre-sensitization, week 0. The sample's treatment or condition label, decoded: therapeutic diphenylcyclopropenone sensitization with weekly scalp DPC. Blood at each patch-test visit was drawn before the patch test was applied. Eligible patients were aged 18 to 70, diagnosed with alopecia, deemed suitable for DPC therapy, and excluded if pregnant. Total RNA was extracted from unfractionated whole blood that had been collected in Tempus Blood RNA tubes. From cysteine to phenylalanine, the CDR3 is 13 amino acids long. The read is trimmed to its CDR3 DNA, 39 bases read in frame from base 1. Looking up the germline V gene (reference sequence) yields CDR1 DFQATT and CDR2 SNEGSKA. After removal of 6 bases from V and 5 bases from J, the junction retains 3 bases not matched to a gene. On the study overall, not on this receptor specifically: No change with DPC sensitization was found in the number of TCRs above 1 in 1000 frequency, and no evidence of global repertoire structure alterations was found. A positive correlation was found between the number of PT1 expanded TCRs and patch test score, with significance reached at thresholds 8, 16 and 32 but not 4. Compared with pre-sensitization or healthy control sets, expanded TCRs formed significantly more large CDR3 similarity clusters, which is consistent with antigen-driven responses. After repeated subsampling, the strength of the expansion versus patch-test correlation and the threshold at which it became significant changed. All patients had alopecia, a presumed autoimmune disease, so their immune response might differ from that of healthy individuals.

Comment on this clonotype: Its antigen remains undetermined. Qualities for individual bases were not recorded, and no much larger clone is one base off.

To prepare the library, RACE was applied. The instrument given in TCRdb is NextSeq 500. Library preparation attached unique molecular identifiers to individual cDNA molecules for quantitative, reproducible TCR counting. Both TCR alpha and TCR beta chains were sequenced from each blood RNA sample. The original pipeline was this. The median number of TCRs per sample was 90,000 to 100,000, ranging from roughly 20,000 to 690,600. V, J and CDR3 annotation of the TCR reads was carried out using the Decombinator software suite. To make PS versus PT1 abundance plots, every sample was subsampled to the same number of TCRs (28,000). TCRs were defined as expanded if absent before sensitization and observed at least eight times at the 2-week time point. TCRdb passed the public sequencing reads through fastp at Q25 and MiXCR, retaining productive beta sequences. Each entry merges the rows of one CDR3 protein and shows their most common DNA and genes. None of the V and J calls come from the authors' own analysis; TCRdb made them. This sample lists about 80,000 distinct CDR3 sequences; roughly 15% were detected once. The biggest ten clones account for around 4.2% of the sample.

The receptor's source is a woman aged 45-65 years with alopecia areata. Some clones in this sample may be carry-over from other donors' samples. Sequenced material: whole blood, taken in connection with sensitization to the hapten diphenylcyclopropenone (DPC). Recombination joined TRBV20-1 with TRBJ2-1; TRBD2 aligns with 11 central bases. The CDR3 region has the sequence CSALAGANNEQFF. The DNA is TGCAGTGCACTAGCGGGAGCGAACAATGAGCAGTTCTTC.